This entry describes one T cell receptor beta chain. Its antigen is as yet unknown. The CDR3 extends over 17 amino acids. Trimming pared 1 base from V and 3 bases from J, leaving 20 bases between. CDR1 and CDR2 (germline): SGHRS, YFSETQ. These data originate in a study of cytomegalovirus exposure and HLA in healthy donors. Study outcomes and limitations: TCR beta chains numbering under 200 were designated cytomegalovirus-associated. Confirmation was obtained in vitro that a few CMV-associated chains are specific for CMV antigens.

Assay: immunoSEQ multiplex PCR; the TCRdb copy retains only in-frame clones and omits some. The repertoire includes approximately 200,000 clones, approximately 86% of them detected once, and 2.9% sits in the top ten. The clonotype comes from a woman aged 18-29 years in good health and CMV-seronegative. V gene TRBV5-1 combines with J gene TRBJ2-7, with D tentatively TRBD1 (7 bases). Sequencing was carried out using PBMCs. CDR3: CASSLQGGEPRVYEQYF. In DNA form, the CDR3 reads TGCGCCAGCAGCTTGCAGGGGGGCGAGCCCCGCGTCTACGAGCAGTACTTC.